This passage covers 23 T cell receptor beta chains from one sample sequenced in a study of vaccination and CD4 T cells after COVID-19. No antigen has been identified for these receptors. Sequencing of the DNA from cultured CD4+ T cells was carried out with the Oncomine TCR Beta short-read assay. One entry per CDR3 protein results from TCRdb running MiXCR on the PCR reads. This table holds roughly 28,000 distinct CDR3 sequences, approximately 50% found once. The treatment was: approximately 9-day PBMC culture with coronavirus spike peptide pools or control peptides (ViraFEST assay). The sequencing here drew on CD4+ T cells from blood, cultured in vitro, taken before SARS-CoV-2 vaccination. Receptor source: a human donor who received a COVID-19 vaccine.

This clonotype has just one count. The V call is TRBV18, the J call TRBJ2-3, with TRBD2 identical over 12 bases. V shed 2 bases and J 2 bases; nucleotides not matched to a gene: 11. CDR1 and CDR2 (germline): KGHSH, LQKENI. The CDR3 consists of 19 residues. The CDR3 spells CASSPSLAGGPENTDTQYF. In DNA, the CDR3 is TGTGCCAGCTCACCATCCCTAGCGGGGGGGCCGGAAAACACAGATACGCAGTATTTT. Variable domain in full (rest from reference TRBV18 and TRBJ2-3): NAGVMQNPRHLVRRRGQEARLRCSPMKGHSHVYWYRQLPEEGLKFMVYLQKENIIDESGMPKERFSAEFPKEGPSILRIQQVVRGDSAAYFCASSPSLAGGPENTDTQYFGPGTRLTVL.

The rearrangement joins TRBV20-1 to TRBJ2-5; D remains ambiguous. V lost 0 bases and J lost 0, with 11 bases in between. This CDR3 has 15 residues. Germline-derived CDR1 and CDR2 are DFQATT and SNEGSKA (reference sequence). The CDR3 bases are TGCAGTGCTAGAGATCCAGCGTGGAACCAAGAGACCCAGTACTTC. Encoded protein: CSARDPAWNQETQYF.

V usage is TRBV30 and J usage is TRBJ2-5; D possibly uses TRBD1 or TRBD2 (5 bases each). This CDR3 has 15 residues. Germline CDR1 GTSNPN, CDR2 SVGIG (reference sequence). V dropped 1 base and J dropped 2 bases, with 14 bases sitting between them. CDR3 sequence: CAWSAMGRVQETQYF. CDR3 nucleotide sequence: TGTGCCTGGAGTGCAATGGGACGGGTACAAGAGACCCAGTACTTC. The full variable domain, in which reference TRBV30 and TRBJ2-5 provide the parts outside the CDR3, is SQTIHQWPATLVQPVGSPLSLECTVEGTSNPNLYWYRQAAGRGLQLLFYSVGIGQISSEVPQNLSASRPQDRQFILSSKKLLLSDSGFYLCAWSAMGRVQETQYFGPGTRLLVL.

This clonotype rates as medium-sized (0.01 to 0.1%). The chain's CDR3 is CASSIRLAGVRWKTYEQYF. The CDR3 nucleotides read TGTGCCAGCAGCATACGACTAGCGGGGGTGAGGTGGAAGACCTACGAGCAGTACTTC. The V gene is TRBV6-2 or TRBV6-3, the J gene TRBJ2-7, with 12 positions matching TRBD2. This CDR3 has 19 amino acids. Germline CDR1 and CDR2: MNHEY and SVGEGT. The V segment lost 6 bases and the J segment 2 bases; nucleotides outside the gene matches: 17.

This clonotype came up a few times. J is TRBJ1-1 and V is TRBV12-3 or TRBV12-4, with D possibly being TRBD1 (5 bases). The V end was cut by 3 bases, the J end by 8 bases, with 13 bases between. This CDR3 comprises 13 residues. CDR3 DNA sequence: TGTGCCAGCAGTTTTAGCGCGGGGCTAGAAGCTTTCTTT. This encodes CASSFSAGLEAFF.

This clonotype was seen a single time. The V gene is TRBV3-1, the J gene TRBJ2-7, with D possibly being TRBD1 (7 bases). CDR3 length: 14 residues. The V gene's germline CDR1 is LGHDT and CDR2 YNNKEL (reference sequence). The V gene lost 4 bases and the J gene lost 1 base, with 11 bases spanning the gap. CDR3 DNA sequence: TGTGCCAGCAGCCCGCGGGACAGTTCCTACGAGCAGTACTTC. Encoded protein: CASSPRDSSYEQYF.

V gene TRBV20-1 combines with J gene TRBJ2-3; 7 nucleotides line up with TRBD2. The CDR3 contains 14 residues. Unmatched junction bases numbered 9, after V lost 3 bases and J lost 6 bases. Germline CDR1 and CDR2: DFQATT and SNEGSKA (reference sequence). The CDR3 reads CSASRDYLADTQYF. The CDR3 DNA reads TGCAGTGCTAGCCGGGACTACCTCGCCGATACGCAGTATTTT.

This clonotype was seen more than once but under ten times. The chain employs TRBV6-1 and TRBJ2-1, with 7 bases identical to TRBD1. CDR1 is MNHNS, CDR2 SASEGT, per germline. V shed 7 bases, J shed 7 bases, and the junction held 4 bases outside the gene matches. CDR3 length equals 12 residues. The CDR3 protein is CASTNRGNEQFF. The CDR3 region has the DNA TGTGCCAGCACAAACAGGGGAAATGAGCAGTTCTTC.

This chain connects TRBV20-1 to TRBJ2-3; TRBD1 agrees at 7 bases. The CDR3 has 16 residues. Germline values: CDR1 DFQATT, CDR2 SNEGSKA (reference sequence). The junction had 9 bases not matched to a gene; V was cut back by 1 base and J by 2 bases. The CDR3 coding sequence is TGCAGTGCTAGAGGAGGGCCGGGGACAGTCACAGATACGCAGTATTTT. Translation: CSARGGPGTVTDTQYF.

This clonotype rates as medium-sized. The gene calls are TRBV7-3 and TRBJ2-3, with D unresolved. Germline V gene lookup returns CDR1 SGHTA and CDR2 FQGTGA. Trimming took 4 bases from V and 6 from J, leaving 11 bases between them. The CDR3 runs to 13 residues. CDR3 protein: CASSSGSADTQYF. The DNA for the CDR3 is TGTGCCAGCAGCTCCGGGTCCGCCGATACGCAGTATTTT.

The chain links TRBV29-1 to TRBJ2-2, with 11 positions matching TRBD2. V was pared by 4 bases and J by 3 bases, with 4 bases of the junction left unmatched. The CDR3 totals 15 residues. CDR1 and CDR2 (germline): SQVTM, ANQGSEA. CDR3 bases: TGCAGCGTTGTAGCTAGCGGGGGGCACACCGGGGAGCTGTTTTTT. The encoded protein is CSVVASGGHTGELFF.

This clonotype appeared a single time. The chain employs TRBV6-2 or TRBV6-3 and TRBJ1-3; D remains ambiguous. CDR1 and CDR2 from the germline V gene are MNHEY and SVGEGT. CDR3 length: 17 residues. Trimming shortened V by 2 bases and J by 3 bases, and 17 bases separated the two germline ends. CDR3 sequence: CASSYRRAAGGGNTIYF. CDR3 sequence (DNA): TGTGCCAGCAGTTACAGAAGAGCGGCAGGCGGTGGAAACACCATATATTTT.

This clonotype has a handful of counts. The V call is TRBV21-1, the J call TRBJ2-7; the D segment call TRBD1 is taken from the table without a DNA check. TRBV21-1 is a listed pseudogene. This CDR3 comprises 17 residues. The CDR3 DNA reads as TGTGCCAGCAGCAAAGACAGGAGTCCTAAGGGAAAACACGAGCAGTACTTC. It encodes CASSKDRSPKGKHEQYF.

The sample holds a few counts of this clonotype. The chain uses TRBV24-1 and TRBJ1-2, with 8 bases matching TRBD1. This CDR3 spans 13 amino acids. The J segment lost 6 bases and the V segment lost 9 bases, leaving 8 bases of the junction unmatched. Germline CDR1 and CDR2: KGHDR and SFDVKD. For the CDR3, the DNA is TGTGCCACCTCGGACAGGGAAAGAAATGGCTACACCTTC. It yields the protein CATSDRERNGYTF.

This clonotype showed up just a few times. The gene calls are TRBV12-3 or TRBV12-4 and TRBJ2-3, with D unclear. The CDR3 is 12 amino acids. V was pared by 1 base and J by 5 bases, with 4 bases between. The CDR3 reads CASSLGLDTQYF. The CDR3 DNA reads TGTGCCAGCAGTTTAGGACTAGATACGCAGTATTTT.

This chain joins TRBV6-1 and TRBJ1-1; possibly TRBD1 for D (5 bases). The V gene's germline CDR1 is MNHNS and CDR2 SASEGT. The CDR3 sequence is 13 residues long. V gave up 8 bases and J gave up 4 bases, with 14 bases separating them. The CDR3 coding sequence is TGTGCCAGCTGCCTTTACGGGGGCACTGAAGCTTTCTTT. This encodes CASCLYGGTEAFF.

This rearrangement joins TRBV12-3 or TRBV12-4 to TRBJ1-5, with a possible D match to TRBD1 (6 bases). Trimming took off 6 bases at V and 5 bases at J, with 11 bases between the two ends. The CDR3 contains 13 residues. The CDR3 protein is CASRGASDQPQHF. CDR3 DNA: TGTGCCAGCAGGGGGGCTTCGGATCAGCCCCAGCATTTT.

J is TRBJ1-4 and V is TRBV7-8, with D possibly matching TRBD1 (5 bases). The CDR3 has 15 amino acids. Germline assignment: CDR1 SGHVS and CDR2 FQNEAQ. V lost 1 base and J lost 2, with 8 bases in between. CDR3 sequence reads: CASSLGGGTNEKLFF. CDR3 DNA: TGTGCCAGCAGCTTAGGCGGGGGGACTAATGAAAAACTGTTTTTT.

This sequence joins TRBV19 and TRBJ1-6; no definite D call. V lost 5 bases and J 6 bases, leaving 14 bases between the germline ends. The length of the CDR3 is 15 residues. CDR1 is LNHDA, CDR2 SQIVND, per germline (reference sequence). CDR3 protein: CASSARRRFNSPLHF. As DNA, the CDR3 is TGTGCCAGTAGTGCCCGAAGGAGATTTAATTCACCCCTCCACTTT.

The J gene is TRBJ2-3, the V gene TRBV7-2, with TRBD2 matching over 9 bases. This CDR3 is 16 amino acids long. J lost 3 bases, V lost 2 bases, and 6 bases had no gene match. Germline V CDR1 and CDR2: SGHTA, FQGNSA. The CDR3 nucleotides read TGTGCCAGCAGCTTACGGCGGGGGGGCCCGACAGATACGCAGTATTTT. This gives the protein CASSLRRGGPTDTQYF. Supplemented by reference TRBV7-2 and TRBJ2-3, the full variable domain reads GAGVSQSPSNKVTEKGKDVELRCDPISGHTALYWYRQSLGQGLEFLIYFQGNSAPDKSGLPSDRFSAERTGGSVSTLTIQRTQQEDSAVYLCASSLRRGGPTDTQYFGPGTRLTVL.

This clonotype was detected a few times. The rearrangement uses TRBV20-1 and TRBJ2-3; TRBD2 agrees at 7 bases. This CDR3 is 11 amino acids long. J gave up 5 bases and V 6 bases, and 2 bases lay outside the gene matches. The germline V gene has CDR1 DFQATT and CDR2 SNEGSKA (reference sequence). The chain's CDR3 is CSAAGVDTQYF. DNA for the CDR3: TGCAGTGCGGCGGGGGTAGATACGCAGTATTTT.

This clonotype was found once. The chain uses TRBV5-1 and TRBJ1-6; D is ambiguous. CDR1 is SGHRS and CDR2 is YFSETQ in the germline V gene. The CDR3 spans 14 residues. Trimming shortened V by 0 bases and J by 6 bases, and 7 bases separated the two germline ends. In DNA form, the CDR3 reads TGCGCCAGCAGCTTGGCGGAGTTTAATTCACCCCTCCACTTT. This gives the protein CASSLAEFNSPLHF.

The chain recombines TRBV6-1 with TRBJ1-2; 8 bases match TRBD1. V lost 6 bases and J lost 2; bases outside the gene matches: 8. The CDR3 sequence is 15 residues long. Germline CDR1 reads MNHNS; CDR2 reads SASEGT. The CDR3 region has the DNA TGTGCCAGCAGACCTAGGACAGGGACGAACTATGGCTACACCTTC. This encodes CASRPRTGTNYGYTF.